This TCR beta chain is drawn from a study of T cell repertoires in cytomegalovirus infection. Overall study context: An indication of both CMV infection and matching HLA type came from public TCR beta signatures. Findings and limits, study-wide: Identification of carriers of CMV plus the relevant HLA was achieved through cumulative public TCR beta family frequency. The response measured ex vivo was dominated by TCR beta clonotypes (HLA-C-restricted and CMV-specific).

TCRdb itself ran the reads through MiXCR, one entry per CDR3 protein. The data hold a few hundred thousand distinct CDR3 sequences, with roughly 36% observed a single time. This CDR3 has 13 residues. Trimming shortened V by 7 bases and J by 2 bases, and 12 bases separated the two germline ends. Germline assignment: CDR1 SNHLY and CDR2 FYNNEI. The count of this clonotype is one. Its antigen is undetermined. Without the conserved terminal phenylalanine or tryptophan, this CDR3 likely stems from a read error. Sequencing used cultured PBMCs, obtained from culture after CMV antigen stimulation. The clonotype originates from a human donor in good health (CMV status not recorded). Some clones in this sample may be carry-over from other donors' samples. The chain recombines TRBV2 with TRBJ2-7; D is possibly TRBD1 or TRBD2 (5 bases each). The CDR3 bases are TGTGCCAGCAAGTCCGGGGCGACCTACGAGCAGTACTCC. Protein sequence: CASKSGATYEQYS.